The entry below gives a single TCR beta chain sequence along with its context. This entry belongs to a study of blood T cell repertoires in COVID-19. As for the study in general: The origin of the acute and convalescent COVID-19 samples was the United States, Italy and Spain.

Resolution of symptoms, clearance, or two negative PCRs was present in recovered Cohort 3 donors. Per the study methods: Nucleated cell counts were estimated from reference gene primer amplification. The assay was immunoSEQ multiplex PCR, and TCRdb's table has in-frame clones only and misses some. The V and J calls and clone size are taken from that table; D and trimming were inferred from the DNA. The sample holds some 300,000 clones, roughly 88% seen once. CDR1 is KGHSH and CDR2 is LQKENI in the germline V gene. The CDR3 loop spans 15 amino acids. V lost 3 bases and J lost 4, with 15 bases in between.

Source material: PBMCs or T cells enriched from blood (not recorded which). The clonotype was recovered from a woman under 40 who had recovered from COVID-19. The chain has TRBV18 and TRBJ1-1; tentatively, D is TRBD1 (6 bases). The CDR3 reads CASSPDLGARTEAFF. The CDR3 region has the DNA TGTGCCAGCTCACCCGATTTGGGGGCGCGCACTGAAGCTTTCTTT.